The entry that follows covers one TCR beta chain sequence. This clone has just a few counts. Its binding antigen is unknown. No per-base quality is available; no much larger clone lies one base away. Genomic DNA was isolated from the sorted cells so that the TCRbeta CDR3 region could be sequenced. TCRbeta CDR3 regions were sequenced using the immunoSEQ Assay. TCRdb stores this immuneACCESS table with in-frame sequences only. Part of the clones is absent; in the studies checked, under half of the shortfall reflects unresolved V genes, and no reason is known for the rest. Across this sample there are about 48,000 clones, with around 87% seen only once. Approximately 2% of the sample is taken by the ten largest. This record belongs to a study of OX40 agonist ivuxolimab in advanced cancers. At the level of the whole study: Ivuxolimab was a fully human IgG2 agonistic monoclonal antibody targeting the costimulatory receptor OX40 (CD134). Intravenous ivuxolimab was administered to patients every 2 weeks at six dose levels: 0.01, 0.1, 0.3, 1.5, 3 and 10 mg/kg. Of the approximately 50 patients in dose escalation, 19 had hepatocellular carcinoma, about 15 had melanoma, 9 had renal cell carcinoma and 9 had head and neck cancer. In the dose-escalation cohort, around four fifths of patients were male, and the mean age was approximately 55 years, with a range of roughly 23 to 85. Prior anti-PD-1, anti-PD-L1 or anti-CTLA-4 therapy was permitted, and 40% of dose-escalation patients had received checkpoint inhibitors. Partial responses occurred in three dose-escalation patients, of whom one had hepatocellular carcinoma and two had cutaneous melanoma. Peripheral TCRbeta sequencing aimed to test whether ivuxolimab altered TCR sequence diversity and caused clonal T-cell expansion. The paper reports the monotherapy dose-escalation portion (N of about 50 patients) of the phase I ivuxolimab trial. The full study reports these points: Low levels of normalized T-cell clonal expansion were also seen in some nonresponding patients. After ivuxolimab, expanded clones were on average more numerous among CD8+ T cells than among CD4+ T cells. Antigen specificity was not determined for the clonally expanded peripheral T cells. Partial responders in the 0.1-3.0 mg/kg groups had among the lowest normalized peripheral clonal expansion, especially among CD8+ T cells. At doses from 0.1 to 3.0 mg/kg, clonal expansion was seen in both CD4+ and CD8+ blood T cells between baseline and week 6.

The trial excluded patients who had a history of autoimmune disease or who were on systemic immunosuppression. Peripheral blood for TCR sequencing was collected from all dose cohorts at baseline, on cycle 4 day 1, and on cycle 7 day 1. The samples were drawn from a first-in-human, open-label, multicenter phase I dose-escalation trial of ivuxolimab. Adults with locally advanced or metastatic melanoma, renal cell carcinoma, hepatocellular carcinoma or head and neck squamous cell carcinoma were enrolled in the trial. Before TCR sequencing, CD4+ T cells and CD8+ T cells were sorted from peripheral blood as separate populations. CDR1 and CDR2 are drawn from the germline V gene (reference sequence): MNHEY, SMNVEV. V drops 3 bases and J drops 2 bases, leaving 15 bases in between. CDR3 length: 16 amino acids, cysteine to phenylalanine. Only CDR3 DNA remains: 48 bases, in frame from the first base.

The sequencing here drew on CD4+ or CD8+ T cells sorted from blood, taken in a trial of the OX40 agonist ivuxolimab. The receptor chain draws on TRBV27 and TRBJ2-3, with a weak D call of TRBD2 (5 bases match). This receptor was obtained from an adult with an advanced solid tumor such as melanoma, head and neck, liver or kidney cancer. CDR3 protein: CASSFKAVTSTDTQYF. In nucleotide form, the sequence is TGTGCCAGCAGTTTCAAAGCGGTTACTTCCACAGATACGCAGTATTTT.